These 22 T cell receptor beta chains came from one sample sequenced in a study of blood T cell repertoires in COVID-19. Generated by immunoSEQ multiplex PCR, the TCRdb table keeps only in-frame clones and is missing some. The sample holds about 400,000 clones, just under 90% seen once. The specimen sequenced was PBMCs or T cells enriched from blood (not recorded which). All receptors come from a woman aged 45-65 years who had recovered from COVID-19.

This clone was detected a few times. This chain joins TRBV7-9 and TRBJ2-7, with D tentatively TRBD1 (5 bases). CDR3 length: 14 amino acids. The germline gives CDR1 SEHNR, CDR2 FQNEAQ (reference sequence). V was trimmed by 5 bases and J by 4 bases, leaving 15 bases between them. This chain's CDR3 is CASSARGSQYEQYF. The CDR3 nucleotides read TGTGCCAGCAGCGCAAGGGGTTCCCAGTACGAGCAGTACTTC.

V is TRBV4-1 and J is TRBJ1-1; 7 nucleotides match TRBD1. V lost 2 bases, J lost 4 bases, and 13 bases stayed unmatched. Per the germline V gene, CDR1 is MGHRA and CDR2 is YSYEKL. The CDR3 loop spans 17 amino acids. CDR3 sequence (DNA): TGCGCCAGCAGCCAAACCCCCGCCCGGACAGGATTCACTGAAGCTTTCTTT. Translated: CASSQTPARTGFTEAFF.

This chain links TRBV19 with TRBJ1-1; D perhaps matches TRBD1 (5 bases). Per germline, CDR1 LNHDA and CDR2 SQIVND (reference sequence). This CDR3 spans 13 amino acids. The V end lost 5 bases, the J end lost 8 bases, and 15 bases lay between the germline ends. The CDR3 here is CASSSRDSREAFF. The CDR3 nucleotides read TGTGCCAGTAGTTCCCGGGACTCCCGGGAAGCTTTCTTT.

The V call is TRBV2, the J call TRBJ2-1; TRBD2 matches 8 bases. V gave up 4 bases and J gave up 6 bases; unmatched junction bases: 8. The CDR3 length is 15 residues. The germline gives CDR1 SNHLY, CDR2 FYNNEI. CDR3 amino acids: CASSGSGTRGNEQFF. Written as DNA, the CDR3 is TGTGCCAGCAGTGGCAGTGGGACTAGGGGCAATGAGCAGTTCTTC.

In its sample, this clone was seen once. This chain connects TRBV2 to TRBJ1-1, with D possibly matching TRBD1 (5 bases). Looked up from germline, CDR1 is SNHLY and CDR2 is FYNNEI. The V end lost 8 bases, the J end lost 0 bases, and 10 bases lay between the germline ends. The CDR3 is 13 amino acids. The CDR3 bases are TGTGCCAGCGAGACAGCTTTGAACACTGAAGCTTTCTTT. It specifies CASETALNTEAFF.

The CDR3 region is CASRPPGQKYGYTF. The CDR3 coding sequence is TGTGCCAGCAGGCCTCCGGGACAGAAATATGGCTACACCTTC. This rearrangement joins TRBV6-5 to TRBJ1-2, with TRBD1 matching 7 bases. Trimming at V came to 6 bases and at J to 5 bases, leaving 9 bases not matched to a gene. The CDR3 is 14 residues long. CDR1 MNHEY and CDR2 SVGAGI come from the germline V gene.

The CDR3, as DNA: TGTGCCAGCAGTGAGGGGCAGGACACCGGGGAGCTGTTTTTT. Its protein product is CASSEGQDTGELFF. The chain joins TRBV25-1 to TRBJ2-2, with TRBD1 as a possible D gene (5 bases). This CDR3 contains 14 residues. Germline-derived CDR1 and CDR2 are MGHDK and SYGVNS. The ends were cut back, 3 bases at V and 3 bases at J, with 8 bases in the middle.

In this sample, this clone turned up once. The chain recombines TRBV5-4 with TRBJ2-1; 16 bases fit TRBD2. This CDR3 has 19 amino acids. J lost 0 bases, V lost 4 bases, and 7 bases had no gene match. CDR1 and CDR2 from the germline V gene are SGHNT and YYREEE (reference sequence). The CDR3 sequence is CASSPKGLAGGTSYNEQFF. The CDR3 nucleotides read TGTGCCAGCAGCCCGAAGGGACTAGCGGGGGGGACCTCCTACAATGAGCAGTTCTTC.

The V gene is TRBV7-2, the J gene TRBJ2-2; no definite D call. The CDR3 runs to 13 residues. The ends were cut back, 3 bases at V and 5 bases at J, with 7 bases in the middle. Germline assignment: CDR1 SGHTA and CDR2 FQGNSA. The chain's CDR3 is CASSLAETGELFF. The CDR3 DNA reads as TGTGCCAGCAGCTTGGCAGAAACCGGGGAGCTGTTTTTT.

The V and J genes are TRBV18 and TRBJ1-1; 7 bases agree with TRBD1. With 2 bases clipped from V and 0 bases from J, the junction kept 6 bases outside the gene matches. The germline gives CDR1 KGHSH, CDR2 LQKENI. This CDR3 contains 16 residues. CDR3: CASSPEQGGLNTEAFF. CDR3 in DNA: TGTGCCAGCTCACCAGAGCAGGGGGGCCTGAACACTGAAGCTTTCTTT.

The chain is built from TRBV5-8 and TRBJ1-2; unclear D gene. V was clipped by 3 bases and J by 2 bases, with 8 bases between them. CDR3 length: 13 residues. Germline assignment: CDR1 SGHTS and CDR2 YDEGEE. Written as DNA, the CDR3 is TGTGCCAGCAGCTCGGGGTTGAACTATGGCTACACCTTC. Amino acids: CASSSGLNYGYTF.

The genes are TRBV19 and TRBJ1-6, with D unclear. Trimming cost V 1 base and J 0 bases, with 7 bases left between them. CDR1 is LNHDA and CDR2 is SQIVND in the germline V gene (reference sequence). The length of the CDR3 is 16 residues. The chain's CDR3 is CASSIGGSSYNSPLHF. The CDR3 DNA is TGTGCCAGTAGTATAGGTGGGAGCTCCTATAATTCACCCCTCCACTTT.

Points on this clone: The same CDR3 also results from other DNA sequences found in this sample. The CDR3 loop reads CASSQESGGSNQPQHF. Written as DNA, the CDR3 is TGCGCCAGCAGCCAAGAGTCAGGGGGCAGCAATCAGCCCCAGCATTTT. The rearrangement links TRBV4-3 to TRBJ1-5, with 8 bases identical to TRBD1. The CDR3 loop spans 16 amino acids. Germline V gene data show CDR1 as LGHNA and CDR2 as YSLEER. J was trimmed by 1 base and V by 0 bases; bases with no gene match: 2.

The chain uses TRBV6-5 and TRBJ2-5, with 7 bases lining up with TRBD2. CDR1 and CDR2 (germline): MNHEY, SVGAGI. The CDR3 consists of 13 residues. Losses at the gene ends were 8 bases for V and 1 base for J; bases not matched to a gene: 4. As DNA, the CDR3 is TGTGCCAGCGGGGGGGTTGGCCAAGAGACCCAGTACTTC. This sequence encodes CASGGVGQETQYF.

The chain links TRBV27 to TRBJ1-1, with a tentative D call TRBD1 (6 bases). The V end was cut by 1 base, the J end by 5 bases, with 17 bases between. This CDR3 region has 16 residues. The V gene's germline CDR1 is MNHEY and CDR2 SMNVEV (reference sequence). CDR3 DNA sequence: TGTGCCAGCAGTTTATACCACGGGGGCGGGGGGACTGAAGCTTTCTTT. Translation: CASSLYHGGGGTEAFF.

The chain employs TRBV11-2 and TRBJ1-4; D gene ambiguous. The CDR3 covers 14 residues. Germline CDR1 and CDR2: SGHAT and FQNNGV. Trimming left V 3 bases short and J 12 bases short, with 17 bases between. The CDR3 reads CASSLLGDRGELFF. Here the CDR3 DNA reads TGTGCCAGCAGCTTGCTCGGTGATCGGGGAGAACTGTTTTTT.

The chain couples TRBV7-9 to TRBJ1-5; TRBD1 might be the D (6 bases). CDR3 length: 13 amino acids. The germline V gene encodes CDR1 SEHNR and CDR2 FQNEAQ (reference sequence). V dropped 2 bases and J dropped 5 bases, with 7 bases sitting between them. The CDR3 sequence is CASSLRQDQPQHF. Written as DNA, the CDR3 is TGTGCCAGCAGCTTAAGACAGGATCAGCCCCAGCATTTT.

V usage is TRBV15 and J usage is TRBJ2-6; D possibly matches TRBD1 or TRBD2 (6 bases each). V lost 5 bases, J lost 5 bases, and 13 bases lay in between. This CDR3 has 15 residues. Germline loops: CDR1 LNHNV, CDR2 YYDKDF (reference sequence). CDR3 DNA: TGTGCCACCAGCGGAGGGGACAAGAGGGCCAACGTCCTGACTTTC. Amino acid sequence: CATSGGDKRANVLTF.

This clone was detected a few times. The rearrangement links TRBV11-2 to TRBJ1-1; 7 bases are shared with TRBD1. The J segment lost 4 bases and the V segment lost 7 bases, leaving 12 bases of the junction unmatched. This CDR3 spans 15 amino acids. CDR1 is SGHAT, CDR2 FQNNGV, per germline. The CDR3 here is CASTLDRVKGTEAFF. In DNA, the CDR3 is TGTGCCAGCACTCTCGACAGGGTGAAAGGCACTGAAGCTTTCTTT.

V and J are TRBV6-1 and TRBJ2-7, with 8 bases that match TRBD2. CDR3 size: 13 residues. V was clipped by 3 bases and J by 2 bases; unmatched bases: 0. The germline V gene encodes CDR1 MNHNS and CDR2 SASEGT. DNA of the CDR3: TGTGCCAGCAGTGACGGGGGGGCCTACGAGCAGTACTTC. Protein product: CASSDGGAYEQYF.

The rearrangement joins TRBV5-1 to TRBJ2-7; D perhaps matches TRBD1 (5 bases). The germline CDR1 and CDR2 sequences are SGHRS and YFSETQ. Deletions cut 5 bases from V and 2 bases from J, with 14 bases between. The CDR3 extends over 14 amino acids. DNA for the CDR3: TGCGCCAGCAGATCTACGACAGATACCTACGAGCAGTACTTC. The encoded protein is CASRSTTDTYEQYF.

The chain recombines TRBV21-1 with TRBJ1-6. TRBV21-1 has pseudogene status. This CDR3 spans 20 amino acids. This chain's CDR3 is CASSKLRGFHRPYYNSPLHF. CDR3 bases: TGTGCCAGCAGCAAATTGAGAGGGTTCCATAGACCGTACTATAATTCACCCCTCCACTTT.